A single sample gave rise to the 14 T cell receptor beta chains below, sequenced in a study of CD8 T cells in ankylosing spondylitis. TCRdb reprocessed the 5' RACE reads with MiXCR, giving one entry per CDR3 protein. The table shows roughly 150,000 distinct CDR3 sequences, with approximately 32% occurring only once. Sequencing was carried out using synovial fluid, either unsorted or a sorted T cell fraction (not recorded which). These receptors all come from a male donor with ankylosing spondylitis.

This clonotype appeared a few times. The rearrangement links TRBV28 to TRBJ2-2; a weak D match, TRBD1 (6 bases). Germline V gives CDR1 MDHEN, CDR2 SYDVKM. This CDR3 contains 15 residues. Trimming pared 3 bases from V and 5 bases from J, leaving 13 bases between. The CDR3 spells CASSFRGRKTGELFF. CDR3 nucleotide sequence: TGTGCCAGCAGTTTCAGGGGCAGAAAAACCGGGGAGCTGTTTTTT.

This rearrangement joins TRBV30 to TRBJ1-1, with unresolved D. There are 11 residues in the CDR3. V lost 2 bases and J lost 4, with 5 bases in between. Germline loops: CDR1 GTSNPN, CDR2 SVGIG (reference sequence). The CDR3 DNA reads as TGTGCCTGGAGTTGGGGCACTGAAGCTTTCTTT. Residues: CAWSWGTEAFF.

The chain has TRBV7-3 and TRBJ2-2, with TRBD1 matching over 11 bases. The CDR3 is 18 amino acids. The J segment lost 5 bases and the V segment lost 1 base, leaving 9 bases of the junction unmatched. Germline CDR1 SGHTA, CDR2 FQGTGA. This CDR3 reads CASSLKVGQGASTGELFF. CDR3 bases: TGTGCCAGCAGCTTAAAAGTCGGACAGGGGGCGAGTACCGGGGAGCTGTTTTTT.

This clonotype was counted between two and nine times. This chain's CDR3 is CATQTSGRTGTQYF. CDR3 DNA sequence: TGTGCCACCCAGACTAGCGGGAGGACTGGTACGCAGTATTTT. The chain has TRBV24-1 and TRBJ2-3; TRBD2 matches at 13 bases. Losses at the gene ends were 9 bases for V and 8 bases for J; bases not matched to a gene: 7. Germline values: CDR1 KGHDR, CDR2 SFDVKD. CDR3 size: 14 residues.

The chain couples TRBV5-1 to TRBJ1-5; no reliable D call. CDR1 and CDR2 from the germline V gene are SGHRS and YFSETQ. This CDR3 has 13 amino acids. Trimming left V 7 bases short and J 3 bases short, with 11 bases between. CDR3 coding DNA: TGCGCCAGCCCCCCAGGCCCCAATCAGCCCCAGCATTTT. Its translation: CASPPGPNQPQHF.

The rearrangement joins TRBV5-1 to TRBJ2-7, with TRBD1 matching over 8 bases. J was trimmed by 2 bases and V by 0 bases; bases with no gene match: 4. CDR1 and CDR2 (germline): SGHRS, YFSETQ. There are 15 residues in the CDR3. DNA for the CDR3: TGCGCCAGCAGCTTGGAGGGACAGGACGCCTACGAGCAGTACTTC. Protein product: CASSLEGQDAYEQYF.

This clonotype was found a few times. This chain joins TRBV21-1 and TRBJ1-2. TRBV21-1 is classified as a pseudogene. The CDR3 covers 12 residues. In nucleotides, the CDR3 is TGTGCCAGCACCGGCAGGGTGTGTGGCTACACCTTC. Its protein is CASTGRVCGYTF.

This chain links TRBV28 with TRBJ1-1; D gene unclear. V gave up 3 bases and J gave up 5 bases, with 13 bases separating them. The CDR3 runs to 14 residues. CDR1 and CDR2 (germline): MDHEN, SYDVKM. In DNA, the CDR3 is TGTGCCAGCAGTTTGGTGGCGGGAGGAACTGAAGCTTTCTTT. It encodes CASSLVAGGTEAFF.

V gene TRBV20-1 combines with J gene TRBJ2-5, with 10 bases fitting TRBD2. The V segment lost 3 bases and the J segment 5 bases; nucleotides outside the gene matches: 15. Germline V gene lookup returns CDR1 DFQATT and CDR2 SNEGSKA (reference sequence). The CDR3 sequence is 17 residues long. This CDR3 reads CSASLGSGGQISETQYF. In DNA, the CDR3 is TGCAGTGCTAGTTTGGGTAGCGGGGGGCAGATCTCTGAGACCCAGTACTTC.

By its share, this clonotype is medium-sized (0.01 to 0.1%). This chain uses TRBV20-1 with TRBJ2-1; 7 bases map to TRBD2. The CDR3 spans 17 residues. With V trimmed by 3 bases and J by 0 bases, 11 bases remained unmatched. Germline V gene lookup returns CDR1 DFQATT and CDR2 SNEGSKA (reference sequence). CDR3 nucleotide sequence: TGCAGTGCTAGTCGGTCTAGCGGTATAAGCTCCTACAATGAGCAGTTCTTC. Its translation: CSASRSSGISSYNEQFF.

The chain uses TRBV5-6 and TRBJ1-2, with D maybe TRBD1 (5 bases). Trimming cost V 4 bases and J 2 bases, with 12 bases left between them. This CDR3 is 14 amino acids long. The germline CDR1 and CDR2 sequences are SGHDT and YYEEEE. DNA for the CDR3: TGTGCCAGCAGCCGGGGGGAGAGGAACTATGGCTACACCTTC. Amino acids: CASSRGERNYGYTF.

This clonotype was detected only a few times. J is TRBJ1-1 and V is TRBV27, with a tentative D call TRBD1 (5 bases). The V gene lost 4 bases and the J gene lost 2 bases, with 14 bases spanning the gap. The germline V gene encodes CDR1 MNHEY and CDR2 SMNVEV (reference sequence). The CDR3 spans 15 residues. CDR3 in amino acids: CASSSPTEPNTEAFF. CDR3 nucleotide sequence: TGTGCCAGCAGTTCCCCGACAGAACCCAACACTGAAGCTTTCTTT.

This clonotype has a handful of counts. This chain joins TRBV27 and TRBJ2-7; TRBD2 matches at 8 bases. CDR1 MNHEY and CDR2 SMNVEV come from the germline V gene (reference sequence). Losses at the gene ends were 5 bases for V and 5 bases for J; bases not matched to a gene: 11. This CDR3 spans 15 amino acids. CDR3 in amino acids: CASSPRPGGRDEQYF. CDR3 coding DNA: TGTGCCAGCAGTCCGCGTCCGGGAGGGAGAGACGAGCAGTACTTC.

The sample holds a few counts of this clonotype. V gene TRBV29-1 combines with J gene TRBJ2-3; maybe TRBD1 (6 bases). The V end was cut by 5 bases, the J end by 2 bases, with 8 bases between. The CDR3 sequence is 12 residues long. Per germline, CDR1 SQVTM and CDR2 ANQGSEA. CDR3 protein: CSVRDNTDTQYF. The CDR3 DNA reads TGCAGCGTTCGGGACAACACAGATACGCAGTATTTT.